The 7 T cell receptor beta chains listed next were all sequenced from one sample in a study of shared clonotypes between healthy human individuals. Profiling relied on immunoSEQ multiplex PCR, and the TCRdb table lists in-frame clones only, not all of them. The repertoire holds more than 850,000 clones, with approximately 78% as singletons. Sequenced material: memory CD4+ T cells from PBMCs. Subset in this sample: CD45RA-negative fraction. Receptors originate from a man between 18 and 29 years old in good health. Some clones in this sample may be carry-over from other donors' samples.

The rearrangement uses TRBV4-1 and TRBJ2-7, with 9 bases that match TRBD2. Per the germline V gene, CDR1 is MGHRA and CDR2 is YSYEKL. Trimming removed 6 bases from V and 5 bases from J; junction bases left unmatched: 11. This CDR3 comprises 15 residues. The CDR3 coding sequence is TGCGCCAGCAGAAGGGTAGGCGGGAGGGCGGACGAGCAGTACTTC. Translating it yields CASRRVGGRADEQYF.

The chain employs TRBV28 and TRBJ1-1; D remains unclear. The CDR3 loop spans 13 amino acids. Germline values: CDR1 MDHEN, CDR2 SYDVKM. Trimming left V 3 bases short and J 6 bases short, with 11 bases between. CDR3 sequence: CASSFPRPPEAFF. CDR3 nucleotide sequence: TGTGCCAGCAGTTTCCCCAGGCCCCCTGAAGCTTTCTTT.

The rearrangement joins TRBV5-1 to TRBJ1-1; possible D gene TRBD1, 5 bases. The germline V and J ends were trimmed by 0 bases and 1 base, with 16 bases remaining between them. The CDR3 length is 17 residues. CDR1 is SGHRS, CDR2 YFSETQ, per germline. CDR3 in amino acids: CASSLDPVGGANTEAFF. The CDR3 DNA is TGCGCCAGCAGCTTGGACCCCGTGGGAGGGGCGAACACTGAAGCTTTCTTT.

This clone was seen once. V usage is TRBV5-1 and J usage is TRBJ2-3; 10 bases fit TRBD1. Losses at the gene ends were 7 bases for V and 0 bases for J; bases not matched to a gene: 2. Germline loops: CDR1 SGHRS, CDR2 YFSETQ. The CDR3 is 14 amino acids. CDR3 residues: CASAGQGSTDTQYF. Written as DNA, the CDR3 is TGCGCCAGCGCGGGACAGGGGAGCACAGATACGCAGTATTTT.

This clone was found once. The V and J genes are TRBV7-3 and TRBJ2-7, with 8 bases aligning to TRBD2. V lost 5 bases and J lost 6; bases outside the gene matches: 6. Germline CDR1 reads SGHTA; CDR2 reads FQGTGA. The CDR3 is made up of 13 amino acids. CDR3 nucleotides: TGTGCCAGCAGCCTAGCGGGTCCTGGCGAGCAGTACTTC. Amino acid sequence: CASSLAGPGEQYF.

V is TRBV9 and J is TRBJ2-1; D is tentatively TRBD1 or TRBD2 (6 bases each). V was clipped by 1 base and J by 7 bases, with 18 bases between them. This CDR3 is built from 16 residues. Per the germline V gene, CDR1 is SGDLS and CDR2 is YYNGEE. The CDR3 coding sequence is TGTGCCAGCAGCGTACAACCGGGGGCGAAGGAAAATGAGCAGTTCTTC. It specifies CASSVQPGAKENEQFF.

Ten or more counts support this clone. The rearrangement uses TRBV2 and TRBJ1-1, with 10 positions matching TRBD1. CDR3 size: 15 residues. V shed 10 bases and J 5 bases; nucleotides not matched to a gene: 13. The V gene's germline CDR1 is SNHLY and CDR2 FYNNEI. CDR3 loop: CATIPGQGSYTEAFF. In DNA, the CDR3 is TGTGCCACCATACCGGGACAGGGGTCATATACTGAAGCTTTCTTT.